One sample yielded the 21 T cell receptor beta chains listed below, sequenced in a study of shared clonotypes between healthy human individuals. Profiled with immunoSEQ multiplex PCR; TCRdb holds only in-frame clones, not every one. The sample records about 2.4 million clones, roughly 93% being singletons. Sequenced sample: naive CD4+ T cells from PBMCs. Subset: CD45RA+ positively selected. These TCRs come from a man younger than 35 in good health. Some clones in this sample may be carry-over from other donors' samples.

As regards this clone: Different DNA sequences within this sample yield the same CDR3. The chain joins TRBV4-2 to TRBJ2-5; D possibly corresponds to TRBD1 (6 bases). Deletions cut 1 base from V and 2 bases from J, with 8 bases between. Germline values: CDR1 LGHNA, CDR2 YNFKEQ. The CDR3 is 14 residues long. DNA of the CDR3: TGTGCCAGCAGCCAAGGGACAGCACAAGAGACCCAGTACTTC. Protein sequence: CASSQGTAQETQYF.

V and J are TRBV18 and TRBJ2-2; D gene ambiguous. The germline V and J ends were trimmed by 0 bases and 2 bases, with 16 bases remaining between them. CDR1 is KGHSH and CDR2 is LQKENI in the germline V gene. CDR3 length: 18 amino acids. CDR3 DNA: TGTGCCAGCTCACCACCGTGGGGATTTGGCCAAAACACCGGGGAGCTGTTTTTT. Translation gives CASSPPWGFGQNTGELFF.

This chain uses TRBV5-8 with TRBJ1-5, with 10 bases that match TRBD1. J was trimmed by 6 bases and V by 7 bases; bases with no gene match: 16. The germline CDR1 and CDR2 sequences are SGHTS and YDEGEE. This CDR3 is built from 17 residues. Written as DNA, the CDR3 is TGTGCCAGCGGATCAGGACAGGGGGGAACTGTAAGTCAGCCCCAGCATTTT. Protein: CASGSGQGGTVSQPQHF.

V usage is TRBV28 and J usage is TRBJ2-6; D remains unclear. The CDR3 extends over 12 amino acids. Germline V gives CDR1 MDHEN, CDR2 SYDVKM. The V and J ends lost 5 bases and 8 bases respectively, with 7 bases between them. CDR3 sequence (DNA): TGTGCCAGCAGTCCCTCCCCCAACGTCCTGACTTTC. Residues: CASSPSPNVLTF.

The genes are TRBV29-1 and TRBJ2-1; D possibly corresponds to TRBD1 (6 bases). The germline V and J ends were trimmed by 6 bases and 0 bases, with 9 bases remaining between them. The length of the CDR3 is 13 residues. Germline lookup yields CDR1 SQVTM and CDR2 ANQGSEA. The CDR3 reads CSVVRGSYNEQFF. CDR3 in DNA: TGCAGCGTAGTCAGGGGCTCCTACAATGAGCAGTTCTTC.

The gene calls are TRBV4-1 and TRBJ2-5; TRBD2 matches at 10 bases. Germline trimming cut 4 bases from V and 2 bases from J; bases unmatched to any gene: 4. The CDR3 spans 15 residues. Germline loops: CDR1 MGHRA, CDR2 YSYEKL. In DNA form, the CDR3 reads TGCGCCAGCAGCCGGTTGGGACTAGCGCAAGAGACCCAGTACTTC. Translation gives CASSRLGLAQETQYF.

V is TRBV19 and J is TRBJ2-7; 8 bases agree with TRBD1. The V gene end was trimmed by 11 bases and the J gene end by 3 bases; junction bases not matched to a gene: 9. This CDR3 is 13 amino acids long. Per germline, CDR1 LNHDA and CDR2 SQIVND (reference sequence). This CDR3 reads CASTGTGVYEQYF. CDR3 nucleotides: TGTGCCTCTACGGGGACAGGAGTCTACGAGCAGTACTTC.

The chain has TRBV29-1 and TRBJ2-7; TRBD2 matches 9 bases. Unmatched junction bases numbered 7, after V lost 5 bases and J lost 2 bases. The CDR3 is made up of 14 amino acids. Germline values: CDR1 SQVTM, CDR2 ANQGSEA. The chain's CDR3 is CSVSIAGATYEQYF. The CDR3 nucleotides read TGCAGCGTTTCCATAGCGGGAGCGACCTACGAGCAGTACTTC.

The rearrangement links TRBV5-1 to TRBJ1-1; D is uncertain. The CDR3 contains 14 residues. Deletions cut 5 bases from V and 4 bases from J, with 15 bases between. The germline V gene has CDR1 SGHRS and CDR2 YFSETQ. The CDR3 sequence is CASSEHLGGTEAFF. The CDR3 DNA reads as TGCGCCAGCAGTGAGCACCTGGGTGGCACTGAAGCTTTCTTT.

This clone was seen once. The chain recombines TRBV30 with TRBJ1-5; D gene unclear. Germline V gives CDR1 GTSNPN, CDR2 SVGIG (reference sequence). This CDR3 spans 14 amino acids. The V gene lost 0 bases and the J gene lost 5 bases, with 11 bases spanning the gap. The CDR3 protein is CAWSVTIGDQPQHF. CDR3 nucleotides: TGTGCCTGGAGTGTAACGATCGGGGATCAGCCCCAGCATTTT.

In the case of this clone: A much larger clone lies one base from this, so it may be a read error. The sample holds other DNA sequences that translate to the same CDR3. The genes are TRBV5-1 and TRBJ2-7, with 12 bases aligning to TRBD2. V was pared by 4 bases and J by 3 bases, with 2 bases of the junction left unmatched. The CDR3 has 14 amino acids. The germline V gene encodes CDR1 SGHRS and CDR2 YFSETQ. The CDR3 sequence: CASSVTSGSYEQYF. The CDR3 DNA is TGCGCCAGCAGCGTGACTAGCGGGAGCTACGAGCAGTACTTC.

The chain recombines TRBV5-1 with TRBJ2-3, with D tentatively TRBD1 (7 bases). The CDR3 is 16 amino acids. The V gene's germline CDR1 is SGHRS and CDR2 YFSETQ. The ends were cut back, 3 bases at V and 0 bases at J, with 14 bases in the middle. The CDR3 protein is CASSWGDSSSTDTQYF. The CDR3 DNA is TGCGCCAGCAGCTGGGGGGACAGCTCTAGCACAGATACGCAGTATTTT.

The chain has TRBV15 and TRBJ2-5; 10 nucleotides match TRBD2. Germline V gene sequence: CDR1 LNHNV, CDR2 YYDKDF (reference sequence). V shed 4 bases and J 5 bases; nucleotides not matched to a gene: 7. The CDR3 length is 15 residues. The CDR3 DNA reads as TGTGCCACCAGCACCCGAGCGGGAGGGGGGGAGACCCAGTACTTC. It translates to CATSTRAGGGETQYF.

DNA for the CDR3: TGTGCCAGCTCCCAGGCAGTACGGGAGCAGTACTTC. Translating gives CASSQAVREQYF. The chain uses TRBV18 and TRBJ2-7; D ambiguous. The CDR3 totals 12 residues. Per germline, CDR1 KGHSH and CDR2 LQKENI. The V gene lost 6 bases and the J gene lost 7 bases, with 13 bases spanning the gap.

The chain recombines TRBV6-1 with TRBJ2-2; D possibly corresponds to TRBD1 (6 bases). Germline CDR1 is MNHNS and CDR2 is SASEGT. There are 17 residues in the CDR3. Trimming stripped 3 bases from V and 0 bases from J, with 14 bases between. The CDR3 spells CASSDLGRGANTGELFF. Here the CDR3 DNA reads TGTGCCAGCAGTGATTTAGGCAGGGGCGCGAACACCGGGGAGCTGTTTTTT.

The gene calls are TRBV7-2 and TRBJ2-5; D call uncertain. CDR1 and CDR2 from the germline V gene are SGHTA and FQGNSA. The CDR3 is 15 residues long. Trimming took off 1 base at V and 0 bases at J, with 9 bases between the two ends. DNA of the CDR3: TGTGCCAGCAGCTTAGTCTACTGGGACCAAGAGACCCAGTACTTC. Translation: CASSLVYWDQETQYF.

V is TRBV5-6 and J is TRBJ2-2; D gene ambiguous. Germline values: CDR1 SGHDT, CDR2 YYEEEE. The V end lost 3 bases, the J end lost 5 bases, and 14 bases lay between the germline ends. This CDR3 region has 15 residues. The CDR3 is CASSSPELRTGELFF. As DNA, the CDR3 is TGTGCCAGCAGCTCACCCGAGCTTAGGACCGGGGAGCTGTTTTTT.

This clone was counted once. CDR3 coding DNA: TGTGCCAGCAGCTTAAGGAGCGGACCGGCGTATGAGCAGTTCTTC. Translated, it gives CASSLRSGPAYEQFF. This rearrangement joins TRBV7-9 to TRBJ2-1, with D maybe TRBD2 (5 bases). The ends were cut back, 2 bases at V and 8 bases at J, with 16 bases in the middle. Germline CDR1 reads SEHNR; CDR2 reads FQNEAQ (reference sequence). The CDR3 has 15 residues.

In DNA form, the CDR3 reads TGTGCCAGCAGCCCCCGGGTGGGCAACCAGGGCGAGCAGTACTTC. It is translated as CASSPRVGNQGEQYF. The chain carries TRBV7-8 and TRBJ2-7; TRBD1 is a possible D gene (5 bases). The CDR3 totals 15 residues. Germline CDR1 reads SGHVS; CDR2 reads FQNEAQ. V gave up 5 bases and J gave up 6 bases, with 20 bases separating them.

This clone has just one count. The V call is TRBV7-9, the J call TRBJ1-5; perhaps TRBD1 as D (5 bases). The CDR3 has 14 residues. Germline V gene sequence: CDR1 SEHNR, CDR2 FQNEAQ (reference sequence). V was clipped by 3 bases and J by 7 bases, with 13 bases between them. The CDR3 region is CASSFGGVEQPQHF. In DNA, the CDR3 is TGTGCCAGCAGCTTTGGAGGGGTTGAGCAGCCCCAGCATTTT. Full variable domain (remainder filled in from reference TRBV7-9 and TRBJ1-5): DTGVSQNPRHKITKRGQNVTFRCDPISEHNRLYWYRQTLGQGPEFLTYFQNEAQLEKSRLLSDRFSAERPKGSFSTLEIQRTEQGDSAMYLCASSFGGVEQPQHFGDGTRLSIL.

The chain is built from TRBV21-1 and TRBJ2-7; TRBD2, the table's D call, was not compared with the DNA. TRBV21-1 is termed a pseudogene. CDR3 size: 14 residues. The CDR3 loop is CASSQREMSYEQYF. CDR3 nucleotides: TGTGCCAGCAGCCAACGGGAGATGTCCTACGAGCAGTACTTC.